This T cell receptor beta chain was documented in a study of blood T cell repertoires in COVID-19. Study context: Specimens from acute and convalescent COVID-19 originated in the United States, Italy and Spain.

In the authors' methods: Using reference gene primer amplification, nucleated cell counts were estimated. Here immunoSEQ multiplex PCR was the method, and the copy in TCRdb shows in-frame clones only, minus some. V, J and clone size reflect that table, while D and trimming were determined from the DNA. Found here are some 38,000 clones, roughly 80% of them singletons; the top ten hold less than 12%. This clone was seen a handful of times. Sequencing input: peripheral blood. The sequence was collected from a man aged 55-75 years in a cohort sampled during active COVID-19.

The CDR3 bases are TGTGCCAGCAGCAAAGAGGGGAGACTAGCTAACTATGGCTACACCTTC. It encodes CASSKEGRLANYGYTF. This sequence joins TRBV7-9 and TRBJ1-2; maybe TRBD1 (5 bases). The CDR3 contains 16 residues. Germline V lookup: CDR1 SEHNR, CDR2 FQNEAQ (reference sequence). V was pared by 5 bases and J by 0 bases, with 16 bases between.